Listed here are 18 T cell receptor beta chains from one sample, sequenced in a study of blood T cells in healthy people across ages. The second PCR ran about 6 to 12 cycles with a sample-barcoded 5' primer and J-beta primers. TCRdb independently ran MiXCR on the 5' RACE reads; one entry per CDR3 protein. This table holds around 1,700,000 distinct CDR3 sequences, about 30% found once. Sequencing was done on a sample of blood. These receptors were obtained from a woman in her twenties or thirties in good health.

With regard to this clonotype: With a much larger clone just one base away, this may be a read error. The chain has TRBV20-1 and TRBJ2-4; 7 bases are shared with TRBD2. Germline V lookup: CDR1 DFQATT, CDR2 SNEGSKA (reference sequence). V lost 3 bases to trimming and J lost 13 bases; unmatched junction nucleotides: 15. The CDR3 runs to 14 residues. The CDR3 nucleotides are TGCAGTGCTAGTTCGGGAGGAGTAAGGAATGAGCAGTACTTC. This gives the protein CSASSGGVRNEQYF.

In its sample, this clonotype was seen many times. The chain carries TRBV5-6 and TRBJ2-6; 8 nucleotides agree with TRBD1. The CDR3 has 17 amino acids. J was trimmed by 3 bases and V by 0 bases; bases with no gene match: 5. CDR1 SGHDT and CDR2 YYEEEE come from the germline V gene. The CDR3: CASSLGQGALGANVLTF. In DNA form, the CDR3 reads TGTGCCAGCAGCTTGGGCCAGGGGGCGCTTGGGGCCAACGTCCTGACTTTC.

In its sample, this clonotype was seen many times. The chain employs TRBV2 and TRBJ2-5; tentatively, D is TRBD1 (6 bases). V was pared by 8 bases and J by 2 bases, with 18 bases between. The germline V gene has CDR1 SNHLY and CDR2 FYNNEI. This CDR3 has 15 residues. DNA of the CDR3: TGTGCCAGCTCAGTTCTGACGGACAGTCAAGAGACCCAGTACTTC. Protein sequence: CASSVLTDSQETQYF. The full variable domain, completed using reference TRBV2 and TRBJ2-5, is EPEVTQTPSHQVTQMGQEVILRCVPISNHLYFYWYRQILGQKVEFLVSFYNNEISEKSEIFDDQFSVERPDGSNFTLKIRSTKLEDSAMYFCASSVLTDSQETQYFGPGTRLLVL.

This clonotype was observed a few times. This chain connects TRBV5-1 to TRBJ2-1, with TRBD1 identical over 8 bases. The CDR3 totals 14 residues. The V gene end was trimmed by 7 bases and the J gene end by 8 bases; junction bases not matched to a gene: 11. Germline V lookup: CDR1 SGHRS, CDR2 YFSETQ. The CDR3 sequence: CASGSDRGWYEQFF. CDR3 in DNA: TGCGCCAGCGGTAGTGACAGGGGTTGGTATGAGCAGTTCTTC.

This chain links TRBV6-2 or TRBV6-3 with TRBJ1-1; possible D gene TRBD1, 5 bases. Germline V gene lookup returns CDR1 MNHEY and CDR2 SVGEGT. This CDR3 has 14 amino acids. Trimming took 0 bases from V and 7 from J, leaving 12 bases between them. In DNA, the CDR3 is TGTGCCAGCAGTTACTCGGGGCCTAAAGGTGAAGCTTTCTTT. This encodes CASSYSGPKGEAFF.

A note on this clonotype: This may stem from a read error, because a much larger clone lies one nucleotide away. No conserved phenylalanine or tryptophan ends this CDR3, so it is likely a read error. The chain has TRBV9 and TRBJ2-1; 8 nucleotides align to TRBD1. Germline V CDR1 and CDR2: SGDLS, YYNGEE. V shed 3 bases and J 4 bases; nucleotides not matched to a gene: 6. This CDR3 is 15 amino acids long. The CDR3, as DNA: TGTGCCAGCAGCGCCCAGGGGGCGACTTACAATGAGCAGTTCGTC. Translating it yields CASSAQGATYNEQFV.

The chain combines TRBV20-1 with TRBJ1-1, with D unresolved. Germline V gives CDR1 DFQATT, CDR2 SNEGSKA (reference sequence). Trimming removed 6 bases from V and 1 base from J, with 12 bases in between. CDR3 length equals 13 residues. The CDR3 sequence: CSAIRRENTEAFF. CDR3 DNA sequence: TGCAGTGCGATCAGACGGGAGAACACTGAAGCTTTCTTT.

The rearrangement links TRBV12-3 or TRBV12-4 to TRBJ1-5; 8 nucleotides match TRBD1. J was trimmed by 6 bases and V by 4 bases; bases with no gene match: 14. The CDR3 runs to 17 residues. The CDR3 is CASSSGQGTGGAQPQHF. CDR3 DNA: TGTGCCAGCAGTTCTGGGCAGGGTACAGGGGGAGCTCAGCCCCAGCATTTT.

Many counts were recorded for this clonotype. V gene TRBV15 combines with J gene TRBJ2-7; tentatively, D is TRBD2 (7 bases). Trimming removed 0 bases at V and 2 bases at J, with 11 bases between. Germline CDR1 is LNHNV and CDR2 is YYDKDF (reference sequence). CDR3 length equals 15 residues. In nucleotides, the CDR3 is TGTGCCACCAGCAGAGATAGGGGGGGGACCTACGAGCAGTACTTC. It encodes CATSRDRGGTYEQYF. Using reference TRBV15 and TRBJ2-7 for the parts outside the CDR3, the full variable domain is DAMVIQNPRYQVTQFGKPVTLSCSQTLNHNVMYWYQQKSSQAPKLLFHYYDKDFNNEADTPDNFQSRRPNTSFCFLDIRSPGLGDTAMYLCATSRDRGGTYEQYFGPGTRLTVT.

The chain employs TRBV9 and TRBJ2-3; no clear D gene. V was pared by 4 bases and J by 4 bases, with 16 bases between. The CDR3 runs 15 residues. Per germline, CDR1 SGDLS and CDR2 YYNGEE. The CDR3 DNA is TGTGCCAGCAGCCCCTCGGCCAGCGACGCAGATACGCAGTATTTT. Residues: CASSPSASDADTQYF.

This clonotype was detected only a few times. Because the CDR3's place on the DNA is in doubt, the DNA is left out and the CDR3 is given as listed by TCRdb. The rearrangement links TRBV21-1 to TRBJ1-5; the tabulated D call, TRBD1, remains unverified against the DNA. TRBV21-1 is a pseudogene segment. Termini included, the CDR3 measures 14 amino acids. The CDR3 is CASVGRGSIQPQHF.

This clonotype was counted at least ten times. This chain joins TRBV7-2 and TRBJ1-1; D perhaps matches TRBD1 (6 bases). The germline CDR1 and CDR2 sequences are SGHTA and FQGNSA. V lost 3 bases and J lost 3, with 8 bases in between. This CDR3 region has 13 residues. Here the CDR3 reads CASSFKGDTEAFF. In DNA, the CDR3 is TGTGCCAGCAGCTTCAAGGGGGACACTGAAGCTTTCTTT.

This chain uses TRBV20-1 with TRBJ1-1; a weak D match, TRBD1 (5 bases). The CDR3 has 13 amino acids. Per germline, CDR1 DFQATT and CDR2 SNEGSKA (reference sequence). The germline V and J ends were trimmed by 6 bases and 0 bases, with 11 bases remaining between them. CDR3 in amino acids: CSAPGPVNTEAFF. The DNA for the CDR3 is TGCAGTGCCCCGGGACCGGTGAACACTGAAGCTTTCTTT.

With regard to this clonotype: A clone one base away is much larger, so this may be a read error. The V and J genes are TRBV9 and TRBJ2-1; D perhaps matches TRBD1 (5 bases). The J call is in doubt because the DNA end fits TRBJ2-7 better. CDR1 and CDR2 from the germline V gene are SGDLS and YYNGEE. The CDR3 is 15 residues long. The CDR3 DNA reads as TGTGCCAGCAGCGTAGCTGCAGGGTTTTACAATGAGCAGTACTTC. This encodes CASSVAAGFYNEQYF.

This clonotype came up once. The junction differs from germline at one of its ends, possibly a read error. CDR3 residues: CASSPPGGGPSNEQYF. The CDR3 DNA reads TGTGCCAGCAGCCCCCCCGGGGGGGGCCCCTCCAACGAGCAGTACTTC. This chain uses TRBV7-9 with TRBJ2-7; 8 bases line up with TRBD2. CDR3 size: 16 residues. CDR1 is SEHNR, CDR2 FQNEAQ, per germline (reference sequence).

This clonotype was counted only a few times. CDR3 nucleotide sequence: TGTGCCAGCAGTTACCGGACAGCCCCAGGTCTGGCCAAAAACATTCAGTACTTC. This sequence encodes CASSYRTAPGLAKNIQYF. The chain couples TRBV6-5 to TRBJ2-4; D may be TRBD1 (6 bases). The CDR3 sequence is 18 residues long. Germline CDR1 is MNHEY and CDR2 is SVGAGI. With 2 bases removed from V and 1 base from J, the gap between germline ends came to 18 bases.

The chain combines TRBV10-3 with TRBJ2-7; 9 positions match TRBD1. CDR1 is ENHRY and CDR2 is SYGVKD in the germline V gene. V shed 6 bases, J shed 4 bases, and the junction held 7 bases outside the gene matches. CDR3 size: 14 residues. Here the CDR3 DNA reads TGTGCCATCAGGGCCGGGACAGGGACGTACGAGCAGTACTTC. Encoded protein: CAIRAGTGTYEQYF.

This clonotype was recorded at least ten times. The genes are TRBV6-6 and TRBJ2-1, with unresolved D. This CDR3 is built from 15 residues. Germline CDR1 and CDR2: MNHNY and SVGAGI (reference sequence). Trimming took off 2 bases at V and 7 bases at J, with 15 bases between the two ends. The CDR3 reads CASSYGWTFGNEQFF. CDR3 bases: TGTGCCAGCAGTTACGGCTGGACCTTTGGAAATGAGCAGTTCTTC.